The TCR beta chain under discussion was sequenced for a study of shared clonotypes between healthy human individuals. Study conclusions and caveats: For sorted subsets, rarefaction showed incomplete sequencing despite large depth. The generation probabilities recorded for non-shared clonotypes fell below those of clonotypes shared by all four donors.

This CDR3 region has 14 residues. The germline gives CDR1 SGHTA, CDR2 FQGNSA. Trimming stripped 2 bases from V and 4 bases from J, with 11 bases between. Genomic DNA (from each subset) was split evenly across several immunoSEQ plates. In the authors' methods: ImmunoSEQ yielded junction-only sequences lacking quality scores, so filtering differed. Clones were read by immunoSEQ multiplex PCR, and TCRdb kept only the in-frame ones, dropping some. V, J and clone size reflect that table, while D and trimming were determined from the DNA. The sample records approximately 2.3 million clones, 80% to 95% being singletons. A remark on this clone: Its cognate antigen is unknown.

The chain recombines TRBV7-2 with TRBJ1-2, with a tentative D call TRBD1 (6 bases). The sequence derives from a man aged 18 to 29 in good health. Some clones in this sample may be carry-over from other donors' samples. The sample consisted of naive CD4+ T cells from PBMCs. As for subset: CD45RA+ positively selected. The CDR3: CASSLTAQGYGYTF. DNA for the CDR3: TGTGCCAGCAGCTTAACAGCACAGGGCTATGGCTACACCTTC.